This TCR beta chain was observed in a study of shared clonotypes between healthy human individuals (dated by TCRdb to 2020 to 2021). With regard to the full study: Two women and a few men aged 18 to 49 years were included in the cohort. The study deeply sequenced blood TCR repertoires of five healthy adults to estimate repertoire size and the extent of clonotype sharing between individuals. Per donor, three plates each were used for CD4 naive and CD4 memory, two for CD8 naive, and one for CD8 memory. To increase sequencing depth and limit assay-specific biases, different laboratories used diverse techniques to prepare libraries and sequence TCR repertoires. Leukapheresis yielded between about 0.94 and 8.9 billion PBMCs per donor.

Broad study findings and their caveats: Pairwise subsampling led to the expectation that sequencing depth would affect the degree of clonotype sharing among donors. Estimated clonotype richness was generally larger for naive than for memory subsets. Incomplete sequencing was indicated by rarefaction of sorted-subset datasets, despite the large sequencing depth. The genetic and exposure-history diversity represented was limited by the small number of donors. Clonotypes shared by all four sorted-subset donors showed higher generation probabilities than non-shared clonotypes. When four donors were compared, the shared fraction of clonotypes was approximately 5% for naive CD4, about 4% for naive CD8, 2% to 2.5% for memory CD4, and roughly 0.4% for memory CD8. Only blood was sampled, and tissue TCR repertoires likely differ from those in blood.

A remark on this clone: What this receptor recognizes is not known. Base qualities are not recorded, but no much larger clone differs from it by a single base.

Donors were healthy HIV-negative adults with no recently reported acute infections or vaccinations. All donors were Caucasian adults living in Nashville, Tennessee, USA. CD4+ T cells were enriched by magnetic negative selection, after which naive cells were positively selected on CD45RA and the negative fraction was taken as the memory subset. Blood was collected by leukapheresis, and PBMCs were isolated by Ficoll-Histopaque density gradient centrifugation and then cryopreserved in liquid nitrogen vapor phase. Analytical flow cytometry was used to check the purity and quantity of every magnetically sorted T cell population. From each sorted fraction, genomic DNA was isolated and quantified by UV absorbance on a Nanodrop 2000c. Using the deep immunoSEQ assay, TCR CDR3 regions were amplified from genomic DNA by multiplex PCR. Extracted genomic DNA from each cell subset was spread evenly across all wells of several immunoSEQ 96-well plates, with each plate serving as a replicate. Each replicate PCR for sorted subsets received roughly 0.2 ug genomic DNA, equal to roughly 30,000 T cell genomes. The purified libraries were quantified using a Qubit 3.0 fluorometer, sized with a Bioanalyzer 2100, and then quantified again using the KAPA Library Quantification kit. Every immunoSEQ 96-well plate was sequenced on a dedicated single-read 150-cycle Illumina NextSeq 550 flow cell. The source study handled its data this way. Because the immunoSEQ output held only junctional sequences and lacked quality scores, the filtering could not match the filtering applied to full-length reads. Sequences were annotated with PyIR, a Python wrapper for IgBLAST v1.9, using IMGT germline references to assign V/J genes and CDR3. Any read was removed if the V/J assignment was weak (E-value above 1e-6), the CDR3 was missing, or the read contained stop codons, out-of-frame junctions, or ambiguous translated residues. V3J clonotypes were defined as sequences sharing the same inferred V gene, J gene, and CDR3 amino acid sequence. To compute the percentage overlap between repertoires, the number of shared unique clonotypes was divided by the size of the smaller repertoire. Richness of each repertoire was evaluated using RTK rarefaction, the Chao1 estimator, and Recon v2.1 estimates of unobserved clonotypes. Generation probabilities for all TCRbeta clonotypes obtained by the gDNA method from a handful of donors were computed using OLGA. What TCRdb holds here is the immuneACCESS table cut down to in-frame rearrangements. Part of the clones is not present; checked against another copy, under half of the missing clones reflect an unresolved V gene, and the others are unexplained. Clone size and V and J calls were adopted from that table, with D and trimming inferred from the DNA. The sample records around 2.5 million clones, under 95% of which are singletons. The ten largest clones represent roughly 0.36% of the sample.

V is trimmed back by 9 bases and J by 6 bases, and the junction contains 11 bases that no gene match accounts for. There are 14 amino acids in the CDR3, from cysteine to phenylalanine inclusive. Solely the CDR3 DNA is kept, with 42 bases framed from the first base. CDR1 and CDR2, per the germline V gene, are SGHRS and YFSETQ. The sample taken for sequencing was naive CD4+ T cells from PBMCs. Taken with the paper, the label for cell subset or site translates to: CD45RA+ positively selected. The origin of this receptor is a man aged 18 to 35 in good health. Some clones in this sample may be carry-over from other donors' samples. Recombination connected TRBV5-1 to TRBJ2-3; 9 nucleotides in the junction match TRBD2. The nucleotides are TGCGCCACTGCCGCGGGAGGGGCTGAGGATACGCAGTATTTT. It encodes CATAAGGAEDTQYF. Full variable domain (CDR3 extended with the reference TRBV5-1 and TRBJ2-3 proteins): KAGVTQTPRYLIKTRGQQVTLSCSPISGHRSVSWYQQTPGQGLQFLFEYFSETQRNKGNFPGRFSGRQFSNSRSEMNVSTLELGDSALYLCATAAGGAEDTQYFGPGTRLTVL.